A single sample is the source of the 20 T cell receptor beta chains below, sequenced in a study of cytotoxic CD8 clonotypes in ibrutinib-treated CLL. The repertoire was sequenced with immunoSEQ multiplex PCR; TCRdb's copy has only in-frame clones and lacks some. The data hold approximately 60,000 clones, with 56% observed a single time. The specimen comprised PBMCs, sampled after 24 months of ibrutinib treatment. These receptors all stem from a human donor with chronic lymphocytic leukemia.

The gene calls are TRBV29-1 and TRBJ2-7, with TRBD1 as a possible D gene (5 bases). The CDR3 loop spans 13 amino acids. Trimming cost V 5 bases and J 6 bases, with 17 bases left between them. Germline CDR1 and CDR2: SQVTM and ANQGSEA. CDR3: CSVMGQGVREQYF. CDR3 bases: TGCAGCGTTATGGGGCAGGGTGTACGCGAGCAGTACTTC.

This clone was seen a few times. CDR3 amino acids: CASSISGRTGELFF. The CDR3 DNA follows: TGTGCCAGTAGTATCTCGGGACGCACCGGGGAGCTGTTTTTT. The chain links TRBV19 to TRBJ2-2; D might be TRBD1 or TRBD2, each matching 5 bases. Germline V CDR1 and CDR2: LNHDA, SQIVND (reference sequence). The ends were cut back, 3 bases at V and 4 bases at J, with 9 bases in the middle. The CDR3 covers 14 residues.

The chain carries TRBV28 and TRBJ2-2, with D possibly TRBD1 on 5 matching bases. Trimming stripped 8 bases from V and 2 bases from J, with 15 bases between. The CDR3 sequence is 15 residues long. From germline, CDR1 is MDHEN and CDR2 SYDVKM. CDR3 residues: CASHRQGSNTGELFF. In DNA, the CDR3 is TGTGCCAGCCATCGGCAGGGATCCAACACCGGGGAGCTGTTTTTT.

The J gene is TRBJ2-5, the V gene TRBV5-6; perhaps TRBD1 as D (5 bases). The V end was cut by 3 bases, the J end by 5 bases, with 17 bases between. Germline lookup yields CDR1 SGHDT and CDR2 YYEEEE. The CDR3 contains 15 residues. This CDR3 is CASSSPGRAWETQYF. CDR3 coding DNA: TGTGCCAGCAGCTCGCCGGGCAGGGCGTGGGAGACCCAGTACTTC.

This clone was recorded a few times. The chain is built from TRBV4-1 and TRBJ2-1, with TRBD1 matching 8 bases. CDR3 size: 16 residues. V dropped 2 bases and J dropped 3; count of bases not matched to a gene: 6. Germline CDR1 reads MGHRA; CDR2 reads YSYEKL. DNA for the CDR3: TGCGCCAGCAGCCAATCCGGGACAGGACTCTACAATGAGCAGTTCTTC. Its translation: CASSQSGTGLYNEQFF.

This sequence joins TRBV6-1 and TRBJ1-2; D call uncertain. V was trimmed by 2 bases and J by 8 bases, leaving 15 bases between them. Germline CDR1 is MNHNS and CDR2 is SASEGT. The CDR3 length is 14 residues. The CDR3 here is CASSEKVKGAGYTF. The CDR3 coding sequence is TGTGCCAGCAGTGAAAAGGTGAAGGGCGCCGGCTACACCTTC.

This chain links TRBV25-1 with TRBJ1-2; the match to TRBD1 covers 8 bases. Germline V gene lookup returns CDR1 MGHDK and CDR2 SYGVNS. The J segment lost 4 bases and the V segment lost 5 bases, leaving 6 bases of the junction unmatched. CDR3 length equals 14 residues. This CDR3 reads CASSSQGAGYGYTF. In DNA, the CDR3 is TGTGCCAGCAGTTCTCAGGGGGCTGGCTATGGCTACACCTTC.

The CDR3, as DNA: TGTACTTCTCGAGGGGGACAGCAATCGGTTGATTCACCCCTCCACTTT. Amino acids: CTSRGGQQSVDSPLHF. The chain links TRBV28 to TRBJ1-6; 7 bases map to TRBD1. Per germline, CDR1 MDHEN and CDR2 SYDVKM. CDR3 size: 16 residues.

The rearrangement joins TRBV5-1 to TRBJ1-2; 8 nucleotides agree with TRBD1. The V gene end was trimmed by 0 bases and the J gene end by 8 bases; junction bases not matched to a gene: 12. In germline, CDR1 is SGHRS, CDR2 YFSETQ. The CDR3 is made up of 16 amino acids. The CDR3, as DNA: TGCGCCAGCAGCTTGGAGCAGGGGGCGCGCATTAGGGGCTACACCTTC. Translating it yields CASSLEQGARIRGYTF.

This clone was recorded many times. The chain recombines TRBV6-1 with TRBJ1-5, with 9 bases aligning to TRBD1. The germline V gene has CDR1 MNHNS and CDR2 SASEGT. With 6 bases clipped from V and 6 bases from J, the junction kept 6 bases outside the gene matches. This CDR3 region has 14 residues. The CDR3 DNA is TGTGCCAGCAGGGGGACAGGGAGCGGTCAGCCCCAGCATTTT. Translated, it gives CASRGTGSGQPQHF.

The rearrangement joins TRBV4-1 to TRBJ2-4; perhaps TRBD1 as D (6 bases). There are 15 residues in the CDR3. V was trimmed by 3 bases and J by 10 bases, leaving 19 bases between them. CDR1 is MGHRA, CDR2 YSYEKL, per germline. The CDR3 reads CASSHPGQGRLIQYF. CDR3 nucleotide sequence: TGCGCCAGCAGCCATCCTGGGCAGGGGAGATTGATTCAGTACTTC.

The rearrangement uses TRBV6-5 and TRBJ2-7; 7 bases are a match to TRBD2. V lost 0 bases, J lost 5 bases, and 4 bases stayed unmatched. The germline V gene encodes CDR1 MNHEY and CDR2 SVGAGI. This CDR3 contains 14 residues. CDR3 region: CASSYSGGIHEQYF. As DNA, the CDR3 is TGTGCCAGCAGTTACTCGGGGGGGATCCACGAGCAGTACTTC.

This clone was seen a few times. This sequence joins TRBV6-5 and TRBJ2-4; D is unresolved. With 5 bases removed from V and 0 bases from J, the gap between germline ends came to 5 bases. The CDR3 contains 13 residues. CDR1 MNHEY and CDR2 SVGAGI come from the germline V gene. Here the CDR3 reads CASSGLAKNIQYF. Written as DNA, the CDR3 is TGTGCCAGCAGTGGCTTAGCCAAAAACATTCAGTACTTC.

This chain's CDR3 is CASYPGHENTGELFF. The CDR3 DNA reads as TGTGCCAGTTATCCGGGACATGAGAACACCGGGGAGCTGTTTTTT. V usage is TRBV5-4 and J usage is TRBJ2-2; possible D gene TRBD1, 6 bases. The CDR3 is made up of 15 amino acids. Germline assignment: CDR1 SGHNT and CDR2 YYREEE (reference sequence). V lost 8 bases and J 1 base, leaving 15 bases between the germline ends.

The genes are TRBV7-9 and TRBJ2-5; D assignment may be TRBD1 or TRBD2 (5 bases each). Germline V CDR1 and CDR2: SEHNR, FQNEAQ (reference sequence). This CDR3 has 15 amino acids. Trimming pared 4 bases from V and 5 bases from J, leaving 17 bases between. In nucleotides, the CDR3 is TGTGCCAGCAGCTACCTGCCGGGACCATATGAGACCCAGTACTTC. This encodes CASSYLPGPYETQYF.

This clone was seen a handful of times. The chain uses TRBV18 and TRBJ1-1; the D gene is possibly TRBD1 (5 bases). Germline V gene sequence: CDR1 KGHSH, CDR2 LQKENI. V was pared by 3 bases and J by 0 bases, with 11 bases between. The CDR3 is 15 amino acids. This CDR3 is CASSPQGSMNTEAFF. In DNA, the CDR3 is TGTGCCAGCTCACCGCAGGGAAGTATGAACACTGAAGCTTTCTTT.

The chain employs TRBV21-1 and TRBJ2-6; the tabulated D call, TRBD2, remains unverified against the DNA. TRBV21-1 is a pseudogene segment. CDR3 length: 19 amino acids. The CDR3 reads CASSKPGLAGNSGANVLTF. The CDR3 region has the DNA TGTGCCAGCAGCAAACCGGGACTAGCGGGGAACTCTGGGGCCAACGTCCTGACTTTC.

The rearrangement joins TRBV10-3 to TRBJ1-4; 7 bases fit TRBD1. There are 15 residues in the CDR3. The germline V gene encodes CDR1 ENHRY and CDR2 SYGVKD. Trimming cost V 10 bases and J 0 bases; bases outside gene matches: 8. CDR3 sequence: CATRDRVATNEKLFF. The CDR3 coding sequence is TGTGCCACCCGGGACAGAGTTGCAACTAATGAAAAACTGTTTTTT.

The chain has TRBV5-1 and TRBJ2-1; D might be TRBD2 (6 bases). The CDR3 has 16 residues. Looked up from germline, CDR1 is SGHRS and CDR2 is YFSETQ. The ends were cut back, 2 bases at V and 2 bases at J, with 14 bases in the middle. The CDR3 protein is CASSFFTSYPYNEQFF. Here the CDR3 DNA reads TGCGCCAGCAGCTTTTTTACTAGCTACCCCTACAATGAGCAGTTCTTC.

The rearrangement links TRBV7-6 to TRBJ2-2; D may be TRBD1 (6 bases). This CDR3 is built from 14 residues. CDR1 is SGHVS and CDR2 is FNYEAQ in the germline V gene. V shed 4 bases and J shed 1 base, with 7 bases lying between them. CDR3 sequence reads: CASSSTGNTGELFF. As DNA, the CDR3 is TGTGCCAGCAGCTCGACAGGGAACACCGGGGAGCTGTTTTTT.